These 24 T cell receptor beta chains originate from one sample sequenced in a study of human T cells and chemical hapten exposure. The time point was: patch test 1, 2 weeks after DPC sensitization. Treatment described: therapeutic diphenylcyclopropenone sensitization with weekly scalp DPC. MiXCR, applied by TCRdb to the RACE reads, yields one record per CDR3 protein. The sample consists of 350,000 or so distinct CDR3 sequences, approximately 6.3% of them appearing once. The source was whole blood, collected in connection with sensitization to the hapten diphenylcyclopropenone (DPC). These receptors were obtained from a woman aged 18-29 years with alopecia areata. Some clones in this sample may be carry-over from other donors' samples.

This clonotype was recorded a few times. The chain uses TRBV4-3 and TRBJ2-3; TRBD1 might be the D (6 bases). This CDR3 is built from 16 residues. Germline CDR1 is LGHNA and CDR2 is YSLEER. Trimming stripped 0 bases from V and 4 bases from J, with 14 bases between. CDR3 nucleotide sequence: TGCGCCAGCAGCCAAGATGTACAGGGTCGCCCAGATACGCAGTATTTT. Its protein is CASSQDVQGRPDTQYF.

This clonotype was observed many times. The V gene is TRBV20-1, the J gene TRBJ2-1, with unresolved D. The CDR3 has 14 amino acids. Trimming took 1 base from V and 1 from J, leaving 8 bases between them. Germline V gene data show CDR1 as DFQATT and CDR2 as SNEGSKA (reference sequence). The CDR3 is CSARGSYSYNEQFF. In nucleotides, the CDR3 is TGCAGTGCTAGAGGCAGCTATTCCTACAATGAGCAGTTCTTC.

A few counts support this clonotype. The chain joins TRBV6-5 to TRBJ2-7, with TRBD1 matching over 7 bases. V gave up 6 bases and J gave up 5 bases; unmatched junction bases: 16. Germline V gene sequence: CDR1 MNHEY, CDR2 SVGAGI. The CDR3 sequence is 16 residues long. The CDR3 reads CASSRFDRASSHEQYF. CDR3 nucleotide sequence: TGTGCCAGCAGCCGATTCGACAGGGCATCGAGTCACGAGCAGTACTTC.

The rearrangement links TRBV5-1 to TRBJ2-2, with D perhaps TRBD2 (6 bases). CDR3 size: 14 residues. Germline V gene sequence: CDR1 SGHRS, CDR2 YFSETQ. V dropped 0 bases and J dropped 6 bases, with 9 bases sitting between them. CDR3 bases: TGCGCCAGCAGCTTGGAGACTAGAGCCGGGGAGCTGTTTTTT. Amino acids: CASSLETRAGELFF.

This clonotype came up a few times. The V and J genes are TRBV24-1 and TRBJ1-1; D uncertain. The V end lost 3 bases, the J end lost 6 bases, and 10 bases lay between the germline ends. CDR1 KGHDR and CDR2 SFDVKD come from the germline V gene. The CDR3 is made up of 13 amino acids. The DNA of the CDR3 is TGTGCCACCAGTGATCCCCGACACCCTGAAGCTTTCTTT. The encoded protein is CATSDPRHPEAFF.

In its sample, this clonotype was seen a few times. At one of its ends the junction is not consistent with the germline gene, which may arise from a read error. The chain couples TRBV3-1 to TRBJ2-7; a weak D match, TRBD1 (6 bases). This CDR3 has 15 amino acids. The germline V gene has CDR1 LGHDT and CDR2 YNNKEL (reference sequence). CDR3 sequence: CASSQDLTSGHPYAF. In DNA form, the CDR3 reads TGTGCCAGCAGCCAAGATCTTACTTCGGGACACCCATACGCATTC.

This sequence joins TRBV29-1 and TRBJ1-1; D ambiguous. The CDR3 covers 12 residues. Deletions cut 4 bases from V and 1 base from J, with 7 bases between. CDR1 and CDR2 from the germline V gene are SQVTM and ANQGSEA. As DNA, the CDR3 is TGCAGCGTTGGCGGGTCGAACACTGAAGCTTTCTTT. As protein: CSVGGSNTEAFF.

The V call is TRBV9, the J call TRBJ2-5, with a weak D call TRBD1 (6 bases). The germline V gene encodes CDR1 SGDLS and CDR2 YYNGEE. V lost 4 bases and J lost 1, with 20 bases in between. CDR3 size: 17 residues. This CDR3 reads CASSTGTRHTFQETQYF. Written as DNA, the CDR3 is TGTGCCAGCAGCACCGGGACACGCCACACATTCCAAGAGACCCAGTACTTC. Full variable domain (outside the CDR3, taken from reference TRBV9 and TRBJ2-5): DSGVTQTPKHLITATGQRVTLRCSPRSGDLSVYWYQQSLDQGLQFLIQYYNGEERAKGNILERFSAQQFPDLHSELNLSSLELGDSALYFCASSTGTRHTFQETQYFGPGTRLLVL.

The rearrangement uses TRBV7-9 and TRBJ2-1; a possible D gene is TRBD1 (6 bases). The germline gives CDR1 SEHNR, CDR2 FQNEAQ (reference sequence). Trimming took 5 bases from V and 0 from J, leaving 17 bases between them. CDR3 length: 17 residues. CDR3: CASSKTRQGISYNEQFF. CDR3 nucleotides: TGTGCCAGCAGCAAAACACGGCAGGGGATCTCCTACAATGAGCAGTTCTTC. Using reference TRBV7-9 and TRBJ2-1 for the parts outside the CDR3, the full variable domain is DTGVSQNPRHKITKRGQNVTFRCDPISEHNRLYWYRQTLGQGPEFLTYFQNEAQLEKSRLLSDRFSAERPKGSFSTLEIQRTEQGDSAMYLCASSKTRQGISYNEQFFGPGTRLTVL.

This clonotype was observed at least ten times. The rearrangement uses TRBV5-5 and TRBJ2-7, with no clear D. Trimming took off 0 bases at V and 3 bases at J, with 10 bases between the two ends. Germline V CDR1 and CDR2: SGHKS, YYEKEE (reference sequence). The CDR3 contains 14 residues. CDR3 sequence reads: CASSLARKDYEQYF. The CDR3 nucleotides are TGTGCCAGCAGCTTGGCCCGGAAGGACTACGAGCAGTACTTC.

In this sample, this clonotype turned up many times. This chain uses TRBV7-2 with TRBJ2-3; D gene ambiguous. CDR1 is SGHTA, CDR2 FQGNSA, per germline. The ends were cut back, 5 bases at V and 10 bases at J, with 13 bases in the middle. The CDR3 runs 12 residues. CDR3 nucleotide sequence: TGTGCCAGCAGCGGAACCACACTCTCGCAGTATTTT. Protein: CASSGTTLSQYF.

This clonotype came up a few times. The genes are TRBV6-2 or TRBV6-3 and TRBJ1-6, with TRBD1 identical over 11 bases. The CDR3 totals 14 residues. Germline CDR1 MNHEY, CDR2 SVGEGT. V lost 5 bases to trimming and J lost 9 bases; unmatched junction nucleotides: 3. The CDR3 sequence: CASSRGTGGSPLHF. CDR3 bases: TGTGCCAGCAGTCGAGGGACAGGGGGTTCACCCCTCCACTTT.

This chain links TRBV6-5 with TRBJ1-5; possible D gene TRBD1, 5 bases. The CDR3 is made up of 14 amino acids. Germline loops: CDR1 MNHEY, CDR2 SVGAGI. V was cut by 6 bases and J by 1 base, with 10 bases left in between. The CDR3 nucleotides are TGTGCCAGCAGGGGACGGTTAAGCAATCAGCCCCAGCATTTT. Its translation: CASRGRLSNQPQHF.

This clonotype was counted ten times or more. This chain uses TRBV12-3 or TRBV12-4 with TRBJ2-2; D is unresolved. The CDR3 consists of 13 residues. V was pared by 5 bases and J by 3 bases, with 7 bases between. The CDR3 DNA sequence: TGTGCCAGCAGTCCAGAGTACACCGGGGAGCTGTTTTTT. Amino acids: CASSPEYTGELFF.

This clonotype occurred a few times. The genes are TRBV12-3 or TRBV12-4 and TRBJ1-5; 7 positions match TRBD1. Trimming at V came to 3 bases and at J to 2 bases, leaving 1 base not matched to a gene. The CDR3 runs 14 residues. This CDR3 reads CASSFGTGNQPQHF. In DNA form, the CDR3 reads TGTGCCAGCAGTTTTGGGACAGGCAATCAGCCCCAGCATTTT.

The gene calls are TRBV20-1 and TRBJ2-7; tentatively, D is TRBD2 (6 bases). CDR3 length: 11 residues. In germline, CDR1 is DFQATT, CDR2 SNEGSKA (reference sequence). V lost 3 bases, J lost 3 bases, and 6 bases lay in between. This CDR3 reads CSASSGYEQYF. In nucleotides, the CDR3 is TGCAGTGCTAGTAGCGGCTACGAGCAGTACTTC.

This clonotype was seen repeatedly, ten times or more. V and J are TRBV9 and TRBJ1-1, with D unresolved. The CDR3 has 13 amino acids. Between the trimmed V and J ends, which lost 3 bases and 4 bases, there was a span of 10 bases. Germline V gene lookup returns CDR1 SGDLS and CDR2 YYNGEE. The chain's CDR3 is CASSARVGTEAFF. For the CDR3, the DNA is TGTGCCAGCAGCGCCCGCGTCGGCACTGAAGCTTTCTTT.

The CDR3 reads CASSQESTVENTIYF. Here the CDR3 DNA reads TGCGCCAGCAGCCAGGAGAGTACAGTAGAAAACACCATATATTTT. The chain recombines TRBV4-3 with TRBJ1-3; D unresolved. Trimming shortened V by 3 bases and J by 6 bases, and 15 bases separated the two germline ends. In germline, CDR1 is LGHNA, CDR2 YSLEER. The CDR3 is 15 amino acids.

V gene TRBV7-9 combines with J gene TRBJ2-5; D call uncertain. Germline V gene sequence: CDR1 SEHNR, CDR2 FQNEAQ (reference sequence). This CDR3 is 18 amino acids long. The V end was cut by 5 bases, the J end by 7 bases, with 29 bases between. CDR3 nucleotides: TGTGCCAGCAGCCCCCCGCCCTTAGACGACACCCGTTCAGGGACCCAGTACTTC. This sequence encodes CASSPPPLDDTRSGTQYF.

The genes are TRBV6-1 and TRBJ2-3; TRBD2 matches 8 bases. Germline V gives CDR1 MNHNS, CDR2 SASEGT. The V segment lost 3 bases and the J segment 3 bases; nucleotides outside the gene matches: 11. There are 17 residues in the CDR3. The DNA of the CDR3 is TGTGCCAGCAGTGAGCCCAACGGCGGGGGGCCAACAGATACGCAGTATTTT. Translation: CASSEPNGGGPTDTQYF.

The J gene is TRBJ2-7, the V gene TRBV28; 8 positions agree with TRBD1. J gave up 7 bases and V 7 bases, and 18 bases lay outside the gene matches. The CDR3 consists of 16 residues. Germline values: CDR1 MDHEN, CDR2 SYDVKM. The CDR3: CASNHRQDREGVEQYF. For the CDR3, the DNA is TGTGCCAGCAACCACCGACAGGACAGGGAAGGAGTGGAGCAGTACTTC. The variable domain in full, completed from reference TRBV28 and TRBJ2-7, reads DVKVTQSSRYLVKRTGEKVFLECVQDMDHENMFWYRQDPGLGLRLIYFSYDVKMKEKGDIPEGYSVSREKKERFSLILESASTNQTSMYLCASNHRQDREGVEQYFGPGTRLTVT.

At least ten counts were recorded for this clonotype. The chain combines TRBV28 with TRBJ2-7; D is possibly TRBD1 or TRBD2 (5 bases each). Germline values: CDR1 MDHEN, CDR2 SYDVKM. The CDR3 contains 13 residues. V was clipped by 7 bases and J by 2 bases, with 12 bases between them. In DNA form, the CDR3 reads TGTGCCAGCAAGTCAGGGACCACCTACGAGCAGTACTTC. Its protein is CASKSGTTYEQYF.

This clonotype was seen a handful of times. The gene calls are TRBV5-1 and TRBJ2-3; TRBD2 matches 11 bases. J was trimmed by 2 bases and V by 4 bases; bases with no gene match: 6. This CDR3 is 16 amino acids long. From germline, CDR1 is SGHRS and CDR2 YFSETQ. The CDR3 nucleotides read TGCGCCAGCAGCGAACAACTAGCGGGGGTCACAGATACGCAGTATTTT. Translating it yields CASSEQLAGVTDTQYF.

This clonotype was recorded many times. The chain employs TRBV7-2 and TRBJ2-2; D call uncertain. CDR1 and CDR2 (germline): SGHTA, FQGNSA. The CDR3 has 15 amino acids. Trimming took 3 bases from V and 0 from J, leaving 8 bases between them. CDR3 in DNA: TGTGCCAGCAGCTTGACAAAACCGAACACCGGGGAGCTGTTTTTT. The encoded protein is CASSLTKPNTGELFF.